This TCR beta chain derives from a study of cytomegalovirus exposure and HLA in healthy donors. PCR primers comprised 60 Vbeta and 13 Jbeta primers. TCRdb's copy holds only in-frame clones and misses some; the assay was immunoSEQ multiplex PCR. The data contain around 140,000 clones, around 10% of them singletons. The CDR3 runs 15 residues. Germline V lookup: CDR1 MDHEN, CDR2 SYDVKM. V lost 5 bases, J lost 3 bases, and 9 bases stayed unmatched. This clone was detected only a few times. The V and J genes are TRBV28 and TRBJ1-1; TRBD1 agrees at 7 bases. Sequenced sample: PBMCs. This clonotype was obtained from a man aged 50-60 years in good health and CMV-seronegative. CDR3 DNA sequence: TGTGCCAGCAGTCCATGGACAGGTAGGGACACTGAAGCTTTCTTT. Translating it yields CASSPWTGRDTEAFF.